The 20 T cell receptor beta chains below were found in one sample sequenced in a study of blood T cell repertoires in COVID-19. TCRdb's copy holds only in-frame clones and misses some; the assay was immunoSEQ multiplex PCR. Here the sample spans about 270,000 clones, 85% to 90% being singletons. Sequenced input: PBMCs or T cells enriched from blood (not recorded which). The receptor set was obtained from a man aged 18 to 30 who had recovered from COVID-19.

The chain couples TRBV11-1 to TRBJ2-7; D gene unclear. The germline V and J ends were trimmed by 1 base and 3 bases, with 7 bases remaining between them. Germline CDR1 is SGHAT and CDR2 is FQDESV (reference sequence). CDR3 size: 13 residues. The DNA for the CDR3 is TGTGCCAGCAGCTTAGGTCACAGCTACGAGCAGTACTTC. This gives the protein CASSLGHSYEQYF.

The CDR3 nucleotides read TGCGCCAGCAGCTTGGCCAAGGCTAGCGGGGTAGGTTTGGATACGCAGTATTTT. Its protein is CASSLAKASGVGLDTQYF. The V gene is TRBV5-1, the J gene TRBJ2-3, with 9 bases fitting TRBD2. After removal of 0 bases from V and 6 bases from J, the junction contained 14 bases not matched to a gene. The CDR3 runs to 18 residues. The germline V gene encodes CDR1 SGHRS and CDR2 YFSETQ. Looking up the rest from reference TRBV5-1 and TRBJ2-3 gives the full variable domain: KAGVTQTPRYLIKTRGQQVTLSCSPISGHRSVSWYQQTPGQGLQFLFEYFSETQRNKGNFPGRFSGRQFSNSRSEMNVSTLELGDSALYLCASSLAKASGVGLDTQYFGPGTRLTVL.

CDR3 sequence reads: CAWSEGISGEKLFF. In DNA form, the CDR3 reads TGTGCCTGGAGTGAGGGGATATCTGGTGAAAAACTGTTTTTT. The V gene is TRBV30, the J gene TRBJ1-4; tentative D call: TRBD1 (5 bases). This CDR3 contains 14 residues. Trimming removed 1 base at V and 7 bases at J, with 13 bases between. Germline CDR1 is GTSNPN and CDR2 is SVGIG (reference sequence).

This chain uses TRBV6-5 with TRBJ2-7, with a weak D call TRBD2 (7 bases). CDR3 size: 14 residues. V was shortened by 0 bases and J by 4 bases, with 10 bases between the two germline ends. Germline CDR1 reads MNHEY; CDR2 reads SVGAGI. The CDR3 sequence: CASSYSRGAYEQYF. The CDR3 DNA reads as TGTGCCAGCAGTTACTCTCGGGGGGCATACGAGCAGTACTTC.

With regard to this clone: A read error may produce the germline difference seen at one junction end. The chain is built from TRBV6-1 and TRBJ1-5; TRBD1 matches at 8 bases. The CDR3 sequence is 17 residues long. Germline V gene lookup returns CDR1 MNHNS and CDR2 SASEGT. Written as DNA, the CDR3 is TGTGCCAGCAGGGAAGTTGACCAGGGGGCCAGCAATCAGCCCCAGCATTTT. Translated: CASREVDQGASNQPQHF.

V gene TRBV6-5 combines with J gene TRBJ1-2, with 7 bases that match TRBD1. There are 11 residues in the CDR3. Germline-derived CDR1 and CDR2 are MNHEY and SVGAGI. Trimming took 6 bases from V and 13 from J; bases not matched to a gene: 8. The CDR3 coding sequence is TGTGCCAGCAGACGACAGGGTTCCGCCACCTTC. Amino acids: CASRRQGSATF.

This chain links TRBV9 with TRBJ2-5; 8 positions agree with TRBD1. CDR1 and CDR2 (germline): SGDLS, YYNGEE. The CDR3 spans 14 residues. V shed 4 bases, J shed 5 bases, and the junction held 7 bases outside the gene matches. The CDR3 here is CASSPRDRRETQYF. The CDR3 DNA reads TGTGCCAGCAGCCCCCGGGACAGGAGGGAGACCCAGTACTTC.

A remark on this clone: The same CDR3 is also encoded by other DNA sequences in this sample. The chain is built from TRBV5-1 and TRBJ1-1, with D tentatively TRBD1 (5 bases). Germline CDR1 is SGHRS and CDR2 is YFSETQ. Trimming cost V 0 bases and J 4 bases, with 13 bases left between them. The CDR3 totals 15 residues. CDR3 in amino acids: CASSLGGTPSTEAFF. The CDR3 DNA reads TGCGCCAGCAGCTTGGGGGGCACCCCAAGCACTGAAGCTTTCTTT. The full variable domain, with the rest looked up from reference TRBV5-1 and TRBJ1-1, is KAGVTQTPRYLIKTRGQQVTLSCSPISGHRSVSWYQQTPGQGLQFLFEYFSETQRNKGNFPGRFSGRQFSNSRSEMNVSTLELGDSALYLCASSLGGTPSTEAFFGQGTRLTVV.

This clone was counted a single time. The V call is TRBV19, the J call TRBJ2-7; 10 bases map to TRBD2. The CDR3 sequence is 16 residues long. Germline V lookup: CDR1 LNHDA, CDR2 SQIVND (reference sequence). V lost 4 bases and J lost 5; bases outside the gene matches: 11. The CDR3 sequence: CASSKGLAGALDEQYF. The DNA of the CDR3 is TGTGCCAGTAGTAAGGGGCTAGCGGGAGCTCTCGACGAGCAGTACTTC.

The chain uses TRBV4-1 and TRBJ1-2, with TRBD1 as a possible D gene (5 bases). The CDR3 is 14 residues long. Germline V CDR1 and CDR2: MGHRA, YSYEKL. V gave up 2 bases and J gave up 2 bases, with 9 bases separating them. The CDR3 nucleotides read TGCGCCAGCAGCCAATCGGGGGTAAACTATGGCTACACCTTC. Translation: CASSQSGVNYGYTF.

The rearrangement links TRBV6-1 to TRBJ1-2, with TRBD1 matching 9 bases. Germline-derived CDR1 and CDR2 are MNHNS and SASEGT. CDR3 size: 15 residues. V trimming: 1 base; J trimming: 8 bases; junction bases outside the gene matches: 8. In nucleotides, the CDR3 is TGTGCCAGCAGTGAAGTTTACAGGGGGCTGAGCGGCTACACCTTC. Translated: CASSEVYRGLSGYTF.

The chain joins TRBV6-5 to TRBJ1-2; 10 bases align to TRBD1. Trimming took 6 bases from V and 3 from J; bases not matched to a gene: 7. Germline assignment: CDR1 MNHEY and CDR2 SVGAGI. The CDR3 runs 15 residues. CDR3 nucleotides: TGTGCCAGCAGCCAAACCGGGACAGGGGACTATGGCTACACCTTC. Protein: CASSQTGTGDYGYTF.

J is TRBJ2-7 and V is TRBV5-1, with D maybe TRBD2 (8 bases). CDR3 length equals 16 residues. Germline V lookup: CDR1 SGHRS, CDR2 YFSETQ. Trimming cost V 0 bases and J 3 bases, with 16 bases left between them. The CDR3 loop reads CASSLAGGGQYYEQYF. Here the CDR3 DNA reads TGCGCCAGCAGCTTGGCGGGAGGGGGACAGTACTACGAGCAGTACTTC.

The chain carries TRBV28 and TRBJ2-7, with D maybe TRBD1 (6 bases). Germline V CDR1 and CDR2: MDHEN, SYDVKM. There are 15 residues in the CDR3. The V end lost 3 bases, the J end lost 4 bases, and 16 bases lay between the germline ends. The CDR3 nucleotides read TGTGCCAGCAGTTTCCCGGGACAAACTACTTACGAGCAGTACTTC. Translated, it gives CASSFPGQTTYEQYF.

The chain links TRBV11-2 to TRBJ1-1; tentatively, D is TRBD1 (5 bases). This CDR3 has 13 residues. Trimming took off 3 bases at V and 3 bases at J, with 8 bases between the two ends. Germline-derived CDR1 and CDR2 are SGHAT and FQNNGV. The DNA for the CDR3 is TGTGCCAGCAGCTTTGGGGGGGACACTGAAGCTTTCTTT. Amino acid sequence: CASSFGGDTEAFF.

The rearrangement links TRBV7-8 to TRBJ2-7, with 7 bases that match TRBD2. This CDR3 has 16 residues. V lost 3 bases to trimming and J lost 0 bases; unmatched junction nucleotides: 8. Germline values: CDR1 SGHVS, CDR2 FQNEAQ. CDR3 residues: CASSLLGGDYSYEQYF. CDR3 nucleotides: TGTGCCAGCAGCTTGTTGGGAGGGGACTACTCCTACGAGCAGTACTTC.

This clone was observed once. This sequence joins TRBV6-6 and TRBJ1-2; the D gene is possibly TRBD1 (5 bases). Germline V lookup: CDR1 MNHNY, CDR2 SVGAGI (reference sequence). V lost 5 bases to trimming and J lost 4 bases, with 14 bases between them. The CDR3 has 14 residues. The CDR3: CASSRDGGVYGYTF. CDR3 coding DNA: TGTGCCAGCAGTCGAGATGGGGGGGTCTATGGCTACACCTTC.

This sequence joins TRBV28 and TRBJ2-7; 7 nucleotides match TRBD2. V gave up 6 bases and J gave up 2 bases; unmatched junction bases: 10. Germline CDR1 is MDHEN and CDR2 is SYDVKM. The CDR3 totals 15 residues. The CDR3 is CASSITSVGTYEQYF. In DNA form, the CDR3 reads TGTGCCAGCAGCATTACTAGCGTCGGGACCTACGAGCAGTACTTC.

The sample holds one count of this clone. The chain links TRBV7-9 to TRBJ1-2, with TRBD1 as a possible D gene (5 bases). Germline-derived CDR1 and CDR2 are SEHNR and FQNEAQ (reference sequence). V gave up 2 bases and J gave up 8 bases, with 9 bases separating them. There are 12 residues in the CDR3. This chain's CDR3 is CASSLQGDGYTF. The CDR3, as DNA: TGTGCCAGCAGCTTACAGGGTGACGGCTACACCTTC.

The rearrangement joins TRBV5-1 to TRBJ2-7; D might be TRBD1 (5 bases). V shed 4 bases and J shed 5 bases, with 16 bases lying between them. The length of the CDR3 is 14 residues. Germline lookup yields CDR1 SGHRS and CDR2 YFSETQ. CDR3 nucleotide sequence: TGCGCCAGCAGCCCGCAAGGTAGGGGCCACGAGCAGTACTTC. It specifies CASSPQGRGHEQYF.